These T cell receptor beta chains were read from a single sample in a study of T cell responses to AZD1222 COVID-19 vaccine. Generated by immunoSEQ multiplex PCR, the TCRdb table keeps only in-frame clones and is missing some. The profile shows fewer than 120,000 clones, roughly four fifths of them singletons. Material: peripheral blood, obtained on day 0 of AZD1222 vaccination. These receptors were collected from an adult in good health. The CDR3 runs from the conserved cysteine through the conserved F or W. Each record gives: J gene, D gene, clone size, V gene, CDR3 protein, CDR3 DNA. The D gene is left open where the match is weak. Rows give clone size only sometimes, using once, few, many, or a class for an expanded clone.

J gene: TRBJ1-1; D gene: NA; clone size: NA; V gene: TRBV5-5; CDR3 protein: CASSTTGPTEAFF; CDR3 DNA: TGTGCCAGCAGTACTACAGGGCCCACTGAAGCTTTCTTT
J gene: TRBJ2-1; D gene: NA; clone size: NA; V gene: TRBV6-5; CDR3 protein: CASSYDAGAYNEQFF; CDR3 DNA: TGTGCCAGCAGTTACGACGCGGGCGCCTACAATGAGCAGTTCTTC
J gene: TRBJ1-4; D gene: NA; clone size: NA; V gene: TRBV9; CDR3 protein: CASSPGATNEKLFF; CDR3 DNA: TGTGCCAGCAGCCCCGGGGCAACTAATGAAAAACTGTTTTTT
J gene: TRBJ1-3; D gene: TRBD1; clone size: many; V gene: TRBV5-4; CDR3 protein: CASSQGTVGNTIYF; CDR3 DNA: TGTGCCAGCAGCCAGGGGACAGTCGGAAACACCATATATTTT
J gene: TRBJ1-4; D gene: TRBD1; clone size: NA; V gene: TRBV6-5; CDR3 protein: CASRTGASEKLFF; CDR3 DNA: TGTGCCAGCAGGACAGGGGCATCGGAAAAACTGTTTTTT
J gene: TRBJ2-5; D gene: TRBD1; clone size: NA; V gene: TRBV19; CDR3 protein: CASSIGQGRGGETQYF; CDR3 DNA: TGTGCCAGTAGTATTGGACAGGGGAGGGGTGGAGAGACCCAGTACTTC
J gene: TRBJ2-6; D gene: TRBD1; clone size: NA; V gene: TRBV9; CDR3 protein: CASSAPLGDSSSGANVLTF; CDR3 DNA: TGTGCCAGCAGCGCCCCCCTAGGGGACAGCAGCTCTGGGGCCAACGTCCTGACTTTC
J gene: TRBJ1-4; D gene: NA; clone size: NA; V gene: TRBV27; CDR3 protein: CASRVGRGEKLFF; CDR3 DNA: TGTGCCAGCAGGGTTGGACGGGGGGAAAAACTGTTTTTT
J gene: TRBJ1-1; D gene: NA; clone size: once; V gene: TRBV29-1; CDR3 protein: CSVGVASMNTEAFF; CDR3 DNA: TGCAGCGTGGGGGTGGCTTCAATGAACACTGAAGCTTTCTTT
J gene: TRBJ1-5; D gene: NA; clone size: NA; V gene: TRBV6-1; CDR3 protein: CASSERGAYSNQPQHF; CDR3 DNA: TGTGCCAGCAGTGAACGGGGAGCCTATAGCAATCAGCCCCAGCATTTT
J gene: TRBJ2-3; D gene: TRBD1; clone size: NA; V gene: TRBV2; CDR3 protein: CASTETGDTQYF; CDR3 DNA: TGTGCCAGCACCGAGACAGGGGATACGCAGTATTTT
J gene: TRBJ2-3; D gene: NA; clone size: NA; V gene: TRBV5-5; CDR3 protein: CASSQQDGSDTQYF; CDR3 DNA: TGTGCCAGCAGCCAGCAGGACGGATCAGATACGCAGTATTTT
J gene: TRBJ1-2; D gene: TRBD1; clone size: NA; V gene: TRBV7-2; CDR3 protein: CASSLEGRGTYGYTF; CDR3 DNA: TGTGCCAGCAGCTTAGAAGGCAGGGGGACCTATGGCTACACCTTC
J gene: TRBJ2-3; D gene: NA; clone size: NA; V gene: TRBV7-9; CDR3 protein: CASSPRVTDTQYF; CDR3 DNA: TGTGCCAGCAGCCCCAGGGTTACAGATACGCAGTATTTT
J gene: TRBJ2-2; D gene: TRBD2; clone size: NA; V gene: TRBV4-3; CDR3 protein: CASSQDLGTRGSTGELFF; CDR3 DNA: TGCGCCAGCAGCCAAGATCTGGGGACTAGAGGGAGTACCGGGGAGCTGTTTTTT
J gene: TRBJ1-3; D gene: NA; clone size: NA; V gene: TRBV18; CDR3 protein: CASSPIMVTGSGNTIYF; CDR3 DNA: TGTGCCAGCTCACCAATTATGGTGACAGGCTCTGGAAACACCATATATTTT
J gene: TRBJ2-1; D gene: NA; clone size: NA; V gene: TRBV7-2; CDR3 protein: CASSLDGSAYNEQFF; CDR3 DNA: TGTGCCAGCAGCTTAGACGGGAGCGCCTACAATGAGCAGTTCTTC
J gene: TRBJ1-5; D gene: NA; clone size: once; V gene: TRBV28; CDR3 protein: CASSFGGLDQPQHF; CDR3 DNA: TGTGCCAGCAGTTTTGGGGGGTTGGATCAGCCCCAGCATTTT
J gene: TRBJ1-2; D gene: NA; clone size: NA; V gene: TRBV7-2; CDR3 protein: CASSRTVFAYGYTF; CDR3 DNA: TGTGCCAGCAGCCGGACTGTCTTTGCCTATGGCTACACCTTC
J gene: TRBJ1-2; D gene: TRBD1; clone size: NA; V gene: TRBV4-1; CDR3 protein: CASSQDRTGGARGYTF; CDR3 DNA: TGCGCCAGCAGCCAAGATCGAACAGGGGGCGCTCGGGGCTACACCTTC
J gene: TRBJ2-2; D gene: NA; clone size: NA; V gene: TRBV2; CDR3 protein: CASSRWSGVIGELFF; CDR3 DNA: TGTGCCAGTTCGAGGTGGTCGGGGGTGATCGGGGAGCTGTTTTTT
J gene: TRBJ2-7; D gene: NA; clone size: NA; V gene: TRBV11-3; CDR3 protein: CASSFEIRARRRAAGEQYF; CDR3 DNA: TGTGCCAGCAGCTTTGAAATCCGTGCCCGAAGACGGGCGGCAGGCGAGCAGTACTTC
J gene: TRBJ1-5; D gene: NA; clone size: NA; V gene: TRBV7-2; CDR3 protein: CASSLALGGREPQHF; CDR3 DNA: TGTGCCAGCAGCTTAGCATTGGGGGGGAGGGAGCCCCAGCATTTT
J gene: TRBJ1-5; D gene: NA; clone size: NA; V gene: TRBV28; CDR3 protein: CASSFKGINQPQHF; CDR3 DNA: TGTGCCAGCAGTTTTAAAGGGATCAATCAGCCCCAGCATTTT
J gene: TRBJ2-1; D gene: NA; clone size: once; V gene: TRBV2; CDR3 protein: CASRRGVGDEQFF; CDR3 DNA: TGTGCCAGCAGACGAGGAGTCGGGGATGAGCAGTTCTTC
J gene: TRBJ1-5; D gene: NA; clone size: few; V gene: TRBV30; CDR3 protein: CAWTPGDNQPQHF; CDR3 DNA: TGTGCCTGGACTCCAGGGGACAATCAGCCCCAGCATTTT
J gene: TRBJ1-5; D gene: NA; clone size: NA; V gene: TRBV7-7; CDR3 protein: CASSPSTNSNQPQHF; CDR3 DNA: TGTGCCAGCAGCCCAAGCACGAATAGCAATCAGCCCCAGCATTTT
J gene: TRBJ1-2; D gene: TRBD1; clone size: NA; V gene: TRBV6-5; CDR3 protein: CASRPTGDYGYTF; CDR3 DNA: TGTGCCAGCAGACCGACAGGGGATTATGGCTACACCTTC
J gene: TRBJ2-7; D gene: TRBD1; clone size: NA; V gene: TRBV2; CDR3 protein: CASTKDTGGEQYF; CDR3 DNA: TGTGCCAGCACCAAGGATACAGGGGGCGAGCAGTACTTC
J gene: TRBJ1-2; D gene: NA; clone size: NA; V gene: TRBV2; CDR3 protein: CASSVQGSGSYGYTF; CDR3 DNA: TGTGCCAGCAGTGTACAGGGATCAGGCAGCTATGGCTACACCTTC
J gene: TRBJ2-5; D gene: NA; clone size: once; V gene: TRBV30; CDR3 protein: CAWSVNGGTETQYF; CDR3 DNA: TGTGCCTGGAGTGTAAATGGGGGGACAGAGACCCAGTACTTC